This TCR beta chain was obtained from a study of shared clonotypes between healthy human individuals. This clone appeared many times. Its antigen is undetermined. Donors were healthy HIV-negative adults without recently reported acute infections or vaccinations. The V end lost 8 bases, the J end lost 2 bases, and 17 bases lay between the germline ends. CDR1 is MNHEY, CDR2 SVGAGI, per germline. The CDR3 loop spans 15 amino acids. Profiling relied on immunoSEQ multiplex PCR, and the TCRdb table lists in-frame clones only, not all of them. The data show 110,000 or so clones, more than 65% seen once. The study's findings and limits: For naive CD4 cells, roughly 5% of clonotypes were shared across a handful of donors.

This TCR was recovered from a woman aged 30 to 39 in good health. The gene calls are TRBV6-5 and TRBJ2-3, with unresolved D. The source material was memory CD8+ T cells sorted from blood. The subset denotes: CD45RO+ cells pooled with CCR7-negative TemRA cells. CDR3 region: CASAPRIRFTDTQYF. The CDR3 bases are TGTGCCAGCGCCCCTAGAATCAGGTTCACAGATACGCAGTATTTT.